This TCR beta chain originates from a study of long-term antiretroviral therapy in people with HIV. CDR3 size: 13 residues. V was shortened by 2 bases and J by 4 bases, with 9 bases between the two germline ends. CDR1 is MNHNS, CDR2 SASEGT, per germline. Runs used v3.0 of the immunoSEQ assay and were done at survey level. Sequencing was performed with immunoSEQ multiplex PCR; in TCRdb, only in-frame clones are kept and a portion is missing. The table includes about 40,000 clones, about 85% detected once. This TCR came from a woman aged 45-65 years with HIV. Sequencing was performed on unsorted PBMCs, taken 3.1 years after starting antiretroviral therapy. The chain joins TRBV6-1 to TRBJ2-7, with D tentatively TRBD1 (5 bases). In DNA form, the CDR3 reads TGTGCCAGCAGTGAAACCCAGGGTTACGAGCAGTACTTC. Residues: CASSETQGYEQYF.